The 5 T cell receptor beta chains listed next were all sequenced from one sample in a study of control samples from healthy donors and cancer patients. Clones were sequenced by immunoSEQ multiplex PCR, and TCRdb holds only the in-frame ones, with some missing. This table holds about 130,000 clones, about 95% found once. The material sequenced was blood. These receptors were collected from a man aged 30-40 years in good health.

The V gene is TRBV5-8, the J gene TRBJ2-1; 10 nucleotides align to TRBD2. Germline V CDR1 and CDR2: SGHTS, YDEGEE. The ends lost 2 bases at V and 3 bases at J; junction bases unmatched: 17. This CDR3 comprises 20 residues. The CDR3 bases are TGTGCCAGCAGCTTCACTAGAGTAGCGGGGGGTAATACTGGCTACAATGAGCAGTTCTTC. It yields the protein CASSFTRVAGGNTGYNEQFF.

This chain uses TRBV19 with TRBJ2-7; 9 positions agree with TRBD1. Germline V gene sequence: CDR1 LNHDA, CDR2 SQIVND (reference sequence). There are 15 residues in the CDR3. With V trimmed by 3 bases and J by 0 bases, 3 bases remained unmatched. In DNA, the CDR3 is TGTGCCAGTAGTATGGGACAGGGCACCTCCTACGAGCAGTACTTC. Translation: CASSMGQGTSYEQYF.

The chain has TRBV5-4 and TRBJ2-7; the D gene is possibly TRBD2 (5 bases). This CDR3 is 14 amino acids long. Per the germline V gene, CDR1 is SGHNT and CDR2 is YYREEE (reference sequence). Trimming took off 2 bases at V and 2 bases at J, with 11 bases between the two ends. This chain's CDR3 is CASSFSGIPYEQYF. CDR3 DNA sequence: TGTGCCAGCAGCTTTTCGGGGATTCCCTACGAGCAGTACTTC. Complete variable domain (other parts from reference TRBV5-4 and TRBJ2-7): ETGVTQSPTHLIKTRGQQVTLRCSSQSGHNTVSWYQQALGQGPQFIFQYYREEENGRGNFPPRFSGLQFPNYSSELNVNALELDDSALYLCASSFSGIPYEQYFGPGTRLTVT.

This chain uses TRBV7-9 with TRBJ1-5; D uncertain. The CDR3 covers 12 residues. Trimming removed 4 bases at V and 4 bases at J, with 5 bases between. CDR1 and CDR2 from the germline V gene are SEHNR and FQNEAQ (reference sequence). As DNA, the CDR3 is TGTGCCAGCAGCTCCAGGAATCAGCCCCAGCATTTT. Translating gives CASSSRNQPQHF.

The chain has TRBV6-1 and TRBJ1-5, with unresolved D. Germline lookup yields CDR1 MNHNS and CDR2 SASEGT. The CDR3 length is 13 residues. Between the trimmed V and J ends, which lost 2 bases and 3 bases, there was a span of 5 bases. The CDR3 sequence is CASSETANQPQHF. CDR3 bases: TGTGCCAGCAGTGAAACCGCCAATCAGCCCCAGCATTTT.